This T cell receptor beta chain is drawn from a study of response to subunit inactivated influenza vaccine. Via MiXCR, TCRdb re-called the RT-PCR reads, giving one row per CDR3 protein. The sample includes hundreds of thousands of distinct CDR3 sequences, roughly 14% seen only once; the top ten take around 6.5%. Whole-study findings and limits: Authors suggested each seasonal influenza vaccination recruits few new T cells.

V lost 3 bases, J lost 5 bases, and 6 bases stayed unmatched. This CDR3 is built from 15 residues. To note about this clonotype: No antigen is known for it.

This specimen was PBMCs from blood, taken roughly 2 weeks before vaccination. The receptor's source is a man over 45 who received an inactivated influenza vaccine. This chain connects TRBV12-3 or TRBV12-4 to TRBJ2-3; 9 bases line up with TRBD2. CDR3 residues: CASSLGGGAKDTQYF. DNA of the CDR3: TGTGCCAGCAGTTTGGGCGGGGGGGCAAAAGATACGCAGTATTTT.